This paragraph reports one TCR beta chain. TCRdb reprocessed the RT-PCR reads via MiXCR and lists one record per CDR3 protein. The sample lists about a million distinct CDR3 sequences, under 20% occurring once. The source of the sample is a study of patients and donors after allogeneic stem cell transplantation. V lost 5 bases, J lost 2 bases, and 10 bases stayed unmatched. Germline V gene sequence: CDR1 SNHLY, CDR2 FYNNEI. The CDR3 totals 16 residues. Material: blood, either unsorted or a sorted T cell fraction (not recorded which). The TCR sequence derives from a human donor who was either an allogeneic HSCT recipient or a stem cell or donor lymphocyte infusion donor (not recorded which). It is not recorded whose cells these are; they may come from a transplant donor. This rearrangement joins TRBV2 to TRBJ2-3; 7 bases map to TRBD2. CDR3 sequence reads: CASSTVPGLSTDTQYF. As DNA, the CDR3 is TGTGCCAGCAGTACAGTACCGGGACTATCCACAGATACGCAGTATTTT. Variable domain in full (rest from reference TRBV2 and TRBJ2-3): EPEVTQTPSHQVTQMGQEVILRCVPISNHLYFYWYRQILGQKVEFLVSFYNNEISEKSEIFDDQFSVERPDGSNFTLKIRSTKLEDSAMYFCASSTVPGLSTDTQYFGPGTRLTVL.